These 16 T cell receptor beta chains were sequenced from one sample in a study of blood T cell repertoires in COVID-19 (dated by TCRdb to the early 2020s). Libraries came from the immunoSEQ multiplex PCR assay. TCRdb obtained this table from immuneACCESS and retained in-frame rearrangements with V and J assigned. These tables miss some clones; where compared with another copy, unresolved V genes account for less than half of the shortfall, and the remainder is unexplained. A total of about 63,000 clones appear in this sample, approximately 80% of them only once. The ten top clones hold 3.8% of the sample. Sequencing was carried out using PBMCs or T cells enriched from blood (not recorded which). The source of these receptors is a woman aged 40 to 50 with acute COVID-19.

This clone was found once. The chain couples TRBV11-2 to TRBJ2-1, with D hard to call. There are 15 residues in the CDR3. V was cut by 5 bases and J by 0 bases, with 11 bases left in between. In germline, CDR1 is SGHAT, CDR2 FQNNGV. Here the CDR3 reads CASSQTLSSYNEQFF. The DNA of the CDR3 is TGTGCCAGCAGCCAGACACTGAGCTCCTACAATGAGCAGTTCTTC.

CDR3 residues: CASSFVQDNSPLHF. CDR3 coding DNA: TGTGCCAGCAGTTTTGTACAGGATAATTCACCCCTCCACTTT. This rearrangement joins TRBV28 to TRBJ1-6, with D possibly matching TRBD1 (5 bases). In germline, CDR1 is MDHEN, CDR2 SYDVKM. This CDR3 region has 14 residues. The V gene lost 3 bases and the J gene lost 5 bases, with 8 bases spanning the gap.

The V call is TRBV6-4, the J call TRBJ2-3; 7 bases map to TRBD1. The germline gives CDR1 MRHNA, CDR2 SNTAGT. CDR3 size: 12 residues. With 5 bases clipped from V and 7 bases from J, the junction kept 3 bases outside the gene matches. The CDR3 region has the DNA TGTGCCAGCAGTCCGACAGGGTATACGCAGTATTTT. Translating it yields CASSPTGYTQYF.

This rearrangement joins TRBV20-1 to TRBJ1-5; TRBD1 aligns across 9 bases. The germline gives CDR1 DFQATT, CDR2 SNEGSKA (reference sequence). This CDR3 has 14 amino acids. The V gene end was trimmed by 3 bases and the J gene end by 9 bases; junction bases not matched to a gene: 9. The DNA for the CDR3 is TGCAGTGCTAGTCGGGGACAGGGTAAAAGGCCCCAGCATTTT. Its translation: CSASRGQGKRPQHF.

The chain has TRBV16 and TRBJ2-5; no definite D call. V lost 4 bases and J 4 bases, leaving 7 bases between the germline ends. Germline V gene lookup returns CDR1 KGHSY and CDR2 FQNENV. There are 12 residues in the CDR3. CDR3 nucleotide sequence: TGTGCCAGCAGCCCCTCAGGAGAGACCCAGTACTTC. Translation gives CASSPSGETQYF. The full variable domain, completed using reference TRBV16 and TRBJ2-5, is GEEVAQTPKHLVRGEGQKAKLYCAPIKGHSYVFWYQQVLKNEFKFLISFQNENVFDETGMPKERFSAKCLPNSPCSLEIQATKLEDSAVYFCASSPSGETQYFGPGTRLLVL.

The rearrangement uses TRBV19 and TRBJ1-5; D gene ambiguous. The CDR3 covers 12 residues. Trimming left V 5 bases short and J 1 base short, with 3 bases between. Germline values: CDR1 LNHDA, CDR2 SQIVND (reference sequence). The DNA of the CDR3 is TGTGCCAGTAGTGGCAGCAATCAGCCCCAGCATTTT. It yields the protein CASSGSNQPQHF.

This sequence joins TRBV27 and TRBJ2-3, with TRBD2 matching 10 bases. Germline CDR1 MNHEY, CDR2 SMNVEV (reference sequence). CDR3 length: 15 residues. V was clipped by 6 bases and J by 1 base; unmatched bases: 4. CDR3 sequence (DNA): TGTGCCAGCAGCGCCGGGACTAGCGGCACAGATACGCAGTATTTT. Protein product: CASSAGTSGTDTQYF.

The V gene is TRBV4-1, the J gene TRBJ1-1; D unclear. Looked up from germline, CDR1 is MGHRA and CDR2 is YSYEKL. The V end lost 4 bases, the J end lost 5 bases, and 11 bases lay between the germline ends. The CDR3 contains 13 residues. The CDR3 DNA is TGCGCCAGCAGCCCAGAACGGGATACTGAAGCTTTCTTT. Translating it yields CASSPERDTEAFF.

The J gene is TRBJ1-1, the V gene TRBV9; tentatively, D is TRBD1 (6 bases). The CDR3 has 12 residues. V gave up 3 bases and J gave up 5 bases, with 8 bases separating them. Germline CDR1 and CDR2: SGDLS and YYNGEE. The DNA for the CDR3 is TGTGCCAGCAGCGAGGGGACAACTGAAGCTTTCTTT. Protein product: CASSEGTTEAFF.

Only a few counts were recorded for this clone. This sequence joins TRBV7-7 and TRBJ1-4; TRBD1 agrees at 11 bases. Germline V gives CDR1 SSHAT, CDR2 FNYEAQ (reference sequence). With V trimmed by 5 bases and J by 7 bases, 6 bases remained unmatched. This CDR3 region has 15 residues. CDR3 bases: TGTGCCAGCAGCCCAACCGGGACAGGGGGTGAAAAACTGTTTTTT. This translates into CASSPTGTGGEKLFF. Based on the CDR3 plus reference TRBV7-7 and TRBJ1-4, the full variable domain is GAGVSQSPRYKVTKRGQDVTLRCDPISSHATLYWYQQALGQGPEFLTYFNYEAQPDKSGLPSDRFSAERPEGSISTLTIQRTEQRDSAMYRCASSPTGTGGEKLFFGSGTQLSVL.

The V call is TRBV3-1 (or the pseudogene TRBV3-2), the J call TRBJ1-5, with D possibly being TRBD1 (6 bases). The CDR3 is 15 residues long. V gave up 0 bases and J gave up 7 bases, with 13 bases separating them. The germline gives CDR1 LGHDT, CDR2 YNNKEL (reference sequence). This CDR3 reads CASSQDRAGAQPQHF. In DNA form, the CDR3 reads TGTGCCAGCAGCCAAGATCGGGCAGGGGCCCAGCCCCAGCATTTT.

The rearrangement links TRBV28 to TRBJ2-1; perhaps TRBD1 as D (5 bases). The CDR3 is 15 amino acids. V was pared by 6 bases and J by 2 bases, with 14 bases between. Germline CDR1 is MDHEN and CDR2 is SYDVKM. The CDR3: CASSSDSRAYNEQFF. For the CDR3, the DNA is TGTGCCAGCAGCAGCGACAGCAGAGCCTACAATGAGCAGTTCTTC.

The chain couples TRBV27 to TRBJ2-5; weak D call: TRBD1 (7 bases). Germline loops: CDR1 MNHEY, CDR2 SMNVEV (reference sequence). V was trimmed by 6 bases and J by 1 base, leaving 15 bases between them. The CDR3 runs to 15 residues. In nucleotides, the CDR3 is TGTGCCAGCAGGGCGGGACAGACCCTCCAAGAGACCCAGTACTTC. Protein sequence: CASRAGQTLQETQYF.

This clone appeared a few times. This rearrangement joins TRBV5-1 to TRBJ2-5; 8 bases map to TRBD2. CDR1 and CDR2 from the germline V gene are SGHRS and YFSETQ. This CDR3 has 15 amino acids. J gave up 2 bases and V 4 bases, and 7 bases lay outside the gene matches. CDR3 sequence reads: CASSVAGNAQETQYF. CDR3 DNA sequence: TGCGCCAGCAGCGTAGCGGGGAATGCTCAAGAGACCCAGTACTTC.

The V gene is TRBV5-4, the J gene TRBJ2-3; 10 bases fit TRBD2. V lost 2 bases and J lost 3; bases outside the gene matches: 18. The CDR3 runs 20 residues. Germline loops: CDR1 SGHNT, CDR2 YYREEE (reference sequence). The CDR3 nucleotides are TGTGCCAGCAGCTTTACAGGGGCGTTCTGGGGACTAGCGCCAACAGATACGCAGTATTTT. Amino acids: CASSFTGAFWGLAPTDTQYF.

This clone was found a few times. The genes are TRBV7-9 and TRBJ2-3; 14 bases align to TRBD2. Germline CDR1 is SEHNR and CDR2 is FQNEAQ (reference sequence). The V segment lost 5 bases and the J segment 2 bases; nucleotides outside the gene matches: 3. The CDR3 runs to 16 residues. CDR3 amino acids: CASSLTSGRATDTQYF. The CDR3 DNA sequence: TGTGCCAGCAGCCTGACTAGCGGGAGGGCCACAGATACGCAGTATTTT.